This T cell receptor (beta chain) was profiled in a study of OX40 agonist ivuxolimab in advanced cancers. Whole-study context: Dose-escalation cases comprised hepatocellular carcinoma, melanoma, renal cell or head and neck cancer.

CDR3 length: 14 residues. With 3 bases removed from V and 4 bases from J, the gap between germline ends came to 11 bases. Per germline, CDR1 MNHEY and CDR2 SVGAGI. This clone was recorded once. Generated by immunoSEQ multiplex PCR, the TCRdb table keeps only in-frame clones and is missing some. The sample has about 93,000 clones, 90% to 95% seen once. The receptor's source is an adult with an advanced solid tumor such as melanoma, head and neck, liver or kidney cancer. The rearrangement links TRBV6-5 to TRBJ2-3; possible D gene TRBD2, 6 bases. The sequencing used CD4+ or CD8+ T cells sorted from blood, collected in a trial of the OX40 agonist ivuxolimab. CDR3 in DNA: TGTGCCAGCAGTTATCGGGGAGGTCCAGATACGCAGTATTTT. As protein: CASSYRGGPDTQYF.